These T cell receptor beta chains were read from a single sample in a study of blood T cell repertoires in COVID-19. Measured with immunoSEQ multiplex PCR; TCRdb has only the in-frame clones, and not every one. The data show under 200,000 clones, 80% seen once. The sample consisted of peripheral blood. Receptors were obtained from a man in his 70s with active or convalescent COVID-19. CDR3s include the opening cysteine and the closing phenylalanine or tryptophan. The D gene is left open where the match is weak. The size entry is marked missing in some rows and otherwise reads once, few, many or a size class.

J,V,size,D,CDR3,DNA
TRBJ1-1,TRBV5-1,-,-,CASSPLVAATEAFF,TGCGCCAGCAGCCCCTTGGTAGCGGCCACTGAAGCTTTCTTT
TRBJ1-3,TRBV6-5,once,-,CASIEALLGNTIYF,TGTGCCAGCATAGAGGCCTTGCTTGGAAACACCATATATTTT
TRBJ2-7,TRBV6-4,many,TRBD2,CASSDSLAGGLDEQYF,TGTGCCAGCAGTGACTCGCTAGCGGGGGGCCTGGACGAGCAGTACTTC
TRBJ1-2,TRBV20-1,-,-,CSARITGDLAF,TGCAGTGCTAGGATCACAGGCGACTTAGCCTTC
TRBJ2-5,TRBV5-1,-,TRBD1,CASSGGTAQETQYF,TGCGCCAGCAGCGGTGGGACAGCTCAAGAGACCCAGTACTTC
TRBJ1-1,TRBV6-5,-,TRBD1,CASSYSIQGDTEAFF,TGTGCCAGCAGTTACTCGATACAGGGGGACACTGAAGCTTTCTTT
TRBJ2-7,TRBV30,-,-,CAWSMGGYSNEQYF,TGTGCCTGGAGTATGGGCGGGTACAGCAACGAGCAGTACTTC
TRBJ2-7,TRBV4-1,-,TRBD2,CASSQVLASGRARRPYEQYF,TGCGCCAGCAGCCAAGTTCTAGCTAGCGGGAGGGCCAGGCGCCCCTACGAGCAGTACTTC
TRBJ1-2,TRBV19,once,TRBD1,CASSFTGEFGYTF,TGTGCCAGTAGTTTCACAGGGGAATTCGGCTACACCTTC
TRBJ1-4,TRBV6-5,-,TRBD1,CASRKDRGREKLFF,TGTGCCAGCAGGAAAGACAGGGGGCGTGAAAAACTGTTTTTT
TRBJ1-2,TRBV27,few,-,CASSPPRPTGEDYGYTF,TGTGCCAGCAGTCCCCCCCGACCGACAGGAGAGGACTATGGCTACACCTTC
TRBJ1-1,TRBV12-5,-,TRBD1,CASGLSGTGGPPTAF,TGTGCTAGTGGTTTATCCGGGACAGGGGGACCTCCGACCGCTTTT
TRBJ1-1,TRBV19,-,-,CASANERGVNTEAFF,TGTGCCAGTGCCAACGAACGCGGGGTGAACACTGAAGCTTTCTTT
TRBJ2-5,TRBV2,-,-,CASSIQETQYF,TGTGCCAGCAGTATACAAGAGACCCAGTACTTC
TRBJ2-5,TRBV12-5,-,-,CASGKGGETQYF,TGTGCTAGTGGAAAAGGGGGAGAGACCCAGTACTTC
TRBJ1-1,TRBV5-1,few,-,CASSFSLQDTEAFF,TGCGCCAGCAGCTTCTCCCTCCAGGACACTGAAGCTTTCTTT
TRBJ1-1,TRBV10-1,-,-,CAPLPPGNNTEAFF,TGCGCTCCGCTGCCCCCCGGGAATAACACTGAAGCTTTCTTT
TRBJ1-5,TRBV30,-,-,CAWSQESNQPQHF,TGTGCCTGGTCACAAGAAAGCAATCAGCCCCAGCATTTT
TRBJ2-5,TRBV7-2,once,-,CASSLTTARGETQYF,TGTGCCAGCAGTCTAACGACAGCCCGAGGAGAGACCCAGTACTTC
TRBJ2-5,TRBV30,-,-,CAWSHMAGAQETQYF,TGTGCCTGGAGCCATATGGCAGGGGCCCAAGAGACCCAGTACTTC
TRBJ2-3,TRBV7-2,-,TRBD2,CASSSQRGTTDTQYF,TGTGCCAGCAGCTCGCAGCGGGGAACTACAGATACGCAGTATTTT
TRBJ2-3,TRBV20-1,-,-,CSASGASNTQYF,TGCAGTGCTAGTGGGGCCTCTAATACGCAGTATTTT
TRBJ2-1,TRBV7-9,-,TRBD2,CASSPTSGAEEQFF,TGTGCCAGCAGTCCGACTAGCGGGGCGGAGGAGCAGTTCTTC
TRBJ1-2,TRBV9,-,TRBD1,CASSVTGAWGGYTF,TGTGCCAGCAGCGTAACAGGGGCCTGGGGTGGCTACACCTTC
TRBJ2-6,TRBV9,-,TRBD2,CASSPWRGGLGANVLTF,TGTGCCAGCAGCCCCTGGCGGGGGGGCCTTGGGGCCAACGTCCTGACTTTC
TRBJ2-1,TRBV6-1,-,TRBD1,CASSDPTGGSYNEQFF,TGTGCCAGCAGTGACCCGACAGGGGGCTCCTACAATGAGCAGTTCTTC
TRBJ1-2,TRBV2,-,-,CASSETEYGYTF,TGTGCCAGCAGTGAGACAGAGTATGGCTACACCTTC
TRBJ1-2,TRBV11-2,once,-,CASSLDQGYGYTF,TGTGCCAGCAGCTTAGACCAGGGTTATGGCTACACCTTC
TRBJ2-1,TRBV7-9,once,TRBD1,CASSSPGTGRNEQFF,TGTGCCAGCAGCTCCCCGGGGACAGGGAGGAATGAGCAGTTCTTC
TRBJ2-5,TRBV5-1,once,-,CASRSRPGPGETQYF,TGCGCCAGCAGATCTCGACCGGGTCCCGGGGAGACCCAGTACTTC
TRBJ2-1,TRBV7-2,-,TRBD1,CASIRDRGLNEQFF,TGTGCCAGCATAAGGGACAGGGGGCTCAATGAGCAGTTCTTC
TRBJ2-5,TRBV7-9,-,TRBD1,CASSRDRGRQETQYF,TGTGCCAGCAGCCGGGACAGGGGACGCCAAGAGACCCAGTACTTC
TRBJ2-2,TRBV6-5,once,-,CASSYSSQVSGELFF,TGTGCCAGCAGTTACTCGAGCCAGGTCTCCGGGGAGCTGTTTTTT
TRBJ1-5,TRBV10-2,-,-,CASSEAQGRQPQHF,TGCGCCAGCAGTGAAGCGCAGGGTCGCCAGCCCCAGCATTTT
TRBJ1-5,TRBV15,few,-,CATSRGTVDQPQHF,TGTGCCACCAGCAGAGGGACTGTCGATCAGCCCCAGCATTTT
TRBJ1-2,TRBV15,-,TRBD1,CATSGGTGAYGYTF,TGTGCCACCAGCGGAGGGACAGGGGCCTATGGCTACACCTTC
TRBJ2-3,TRBV5-6,-,-,CASSWTGRGDTQYF,TGTGCCAGCAGCTGGACAGGGCGGGGGGATACGCAGTATTTT
TRBJ1-5,TRBV11-2,-,-,CASSPLQGQPQHF,TGTGCCAGCAGCCCCCTCCAGGGCCAGCCCCAGCATTTT
TRBJ1-6,TRBV6-5,few,-,CASNVGRGSPLHF,TGTGCCAGCAACGTCGGGCGAGGGTCACCCCTCCACTTT
TRBJ1-1,TRBV7-8,-,TRBD1,CASSPGQGEAFF,TGTGCCAGCAGCCCCGGACAGGGTGAAGCTTTCTTT
TRBJ1-2,TRBV6-5,-,TRBD1,CASSNDRAGYGYTF,TGTGCCAGCAGTAATGACAGGGCGGGGTATGGCTACACCTTC
TRBJ2-1,TRBV3-1/TRBV3-2,-,-,CASSQGPSSGSEQFF,TGTGCCAGCAGCCAAGGGCCTAGTAGTGGTTCTGAGCAGTTCTTC
TRBJ1-3,TRBV13,-,-,CASRAARTGNTIYF,TGTGCCAGCAGGGCGGCGCGGACTGGAAACACCATATATTTT
TRBJ1-1,TRBV5-1,-,-,CASSLGPADQIGFEAFF,TGCGCCAGCAGCTTGGGTCCCGCCGATCAAATCGGGTTTGAAGCTTTCTTT
TRBJ1-2,TRBV5-6,-,TRBD1,CASSLARGPSRNYGYTF,TGTGCCAGCAGCTTGGCAAGGGGGCCAAGTAGGAACTATGGCTACACCTTC
TRBJ1-2,TRBV5-4,once,TRBD1,CASSRKGADGYTF,TGTGCCAGCAGCCGAAAGGGGGCGGATGGCTACACCTTC
TRBJ1-2,TRBV29-1,-,-,CSVEDSGWNGYTF,TGCAGCGTTGAAGATTCAGGGTGGAACGGCTACACCTTC